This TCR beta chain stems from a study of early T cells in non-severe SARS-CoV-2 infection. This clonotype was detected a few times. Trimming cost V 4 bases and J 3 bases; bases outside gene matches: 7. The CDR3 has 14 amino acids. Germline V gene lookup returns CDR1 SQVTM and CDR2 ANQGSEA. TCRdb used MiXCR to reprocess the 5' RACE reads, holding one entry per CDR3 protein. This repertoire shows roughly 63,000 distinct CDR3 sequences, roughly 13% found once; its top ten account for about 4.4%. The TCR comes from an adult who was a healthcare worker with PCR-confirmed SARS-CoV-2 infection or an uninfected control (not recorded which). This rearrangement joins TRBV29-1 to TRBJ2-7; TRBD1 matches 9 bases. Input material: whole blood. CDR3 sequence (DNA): TGCAGCGTTGCCCCAGACAGGGGGGGCTACGAGCAGTACTTC. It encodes CSVAPDRGGYEQYF.